This T cell receptor beta chain appears in the sequencing data of a study of blood T cell repertoires in COVID-19. TCRdb's table, derived via immunoSEQ multiplex PCR, lists solely in-frame clones and lacks some. Of about 97,000 clones listed, about 86% are singletons. V lost 5 bases to trimming and J lost 3 bases, with 10 bases between them. The CDR3 is 13 amino acids. Germline V gene lookup returns CDR1 MNHEY and CDR2 SVGAGI. Sequencing was carried out using peripheral blood. The J gene is TRBJ1-1, the V gene TRBV6-5, with D maybe TRBD1 (5 bases). The receptor comes from a man aged 50-60 years with COVID-19, enrolled during active disease. This CDR3 reads CASSIDRDTEAFF. CDR3 in DNA: TGTGCCAGCAGTATCGACAGAGACACTGAAGCTTTCTTT.